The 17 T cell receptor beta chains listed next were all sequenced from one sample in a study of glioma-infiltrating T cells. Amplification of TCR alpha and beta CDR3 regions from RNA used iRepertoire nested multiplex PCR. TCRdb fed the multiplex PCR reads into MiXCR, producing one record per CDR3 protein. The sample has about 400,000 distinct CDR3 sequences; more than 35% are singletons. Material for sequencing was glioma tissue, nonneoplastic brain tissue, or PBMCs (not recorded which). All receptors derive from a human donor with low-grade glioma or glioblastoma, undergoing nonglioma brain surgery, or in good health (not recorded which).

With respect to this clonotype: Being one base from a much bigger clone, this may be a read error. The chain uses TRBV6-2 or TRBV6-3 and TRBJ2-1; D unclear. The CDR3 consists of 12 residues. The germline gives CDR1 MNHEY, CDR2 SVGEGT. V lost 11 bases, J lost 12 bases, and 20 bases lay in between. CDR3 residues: CASLLLPHVQFF. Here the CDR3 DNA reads TGTGCCTCCCTCCTGCTACCCCATGTGCAGTTCTTC.

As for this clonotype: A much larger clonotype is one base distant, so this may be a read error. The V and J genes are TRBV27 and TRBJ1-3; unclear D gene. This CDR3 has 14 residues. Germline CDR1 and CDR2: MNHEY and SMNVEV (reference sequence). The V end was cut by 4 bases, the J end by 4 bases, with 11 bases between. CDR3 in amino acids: CASSYDRKGNTIYF. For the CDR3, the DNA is TGTGCCAGCAGTTATGACCGTAAGGGAAACACCATATATTTT.

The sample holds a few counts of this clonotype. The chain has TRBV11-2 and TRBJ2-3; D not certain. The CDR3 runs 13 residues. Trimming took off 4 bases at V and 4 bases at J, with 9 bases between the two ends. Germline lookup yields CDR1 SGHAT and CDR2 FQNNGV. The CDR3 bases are TGTGCCAGCAGCTCTAGTCCCGCAGATACGCAGTATTTT. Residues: CASSSSPADTQYF.

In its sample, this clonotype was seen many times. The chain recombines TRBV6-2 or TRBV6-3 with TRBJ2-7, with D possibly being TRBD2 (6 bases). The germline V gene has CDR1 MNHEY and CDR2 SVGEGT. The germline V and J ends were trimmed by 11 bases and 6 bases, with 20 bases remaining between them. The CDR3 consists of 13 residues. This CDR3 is CAASDGGRVEQYF. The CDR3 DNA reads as TGTGCCGCCTCGGACGGGGGAAGGGTCGAGCAGTACTTC.

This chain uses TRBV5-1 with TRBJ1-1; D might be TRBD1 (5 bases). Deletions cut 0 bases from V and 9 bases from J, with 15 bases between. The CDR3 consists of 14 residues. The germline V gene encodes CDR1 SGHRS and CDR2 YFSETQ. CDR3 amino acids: CASSLEQGGTQAFF. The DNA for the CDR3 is TGCGCCAGCAGCTTGGAGCAGGGAGGGACTCAAGCTTTCTTT. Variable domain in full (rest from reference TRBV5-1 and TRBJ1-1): KAGVTQTPRYLIKTRGQQVTLSCSPISGHRSVSWYQQTPGQGLQFLFEYFSETQRNKGNFPGRFSGRQFSNSRSEMNVSTLELGDSALYLCASSLEQGGTQAFFGQGTRLTVV.

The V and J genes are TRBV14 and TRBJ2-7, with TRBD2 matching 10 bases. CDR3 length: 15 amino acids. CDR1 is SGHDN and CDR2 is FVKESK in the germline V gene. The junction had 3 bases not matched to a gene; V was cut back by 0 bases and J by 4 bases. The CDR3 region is CASSQDPSGRYEQYF. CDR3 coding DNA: TGTGCCAGCAGCCAAGACCCTAGCGGGAGATACGAGCAGTACTTC.

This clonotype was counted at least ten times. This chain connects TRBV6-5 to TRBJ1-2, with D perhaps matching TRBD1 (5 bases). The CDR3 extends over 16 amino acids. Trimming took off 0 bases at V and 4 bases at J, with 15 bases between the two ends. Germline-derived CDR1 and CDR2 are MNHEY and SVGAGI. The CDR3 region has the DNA TGTGCCAGCAGTTACTCGAGTCAGGGAATTTTCTATGGCTACACCTTC. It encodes CASSYSSQGIFYGYTF.

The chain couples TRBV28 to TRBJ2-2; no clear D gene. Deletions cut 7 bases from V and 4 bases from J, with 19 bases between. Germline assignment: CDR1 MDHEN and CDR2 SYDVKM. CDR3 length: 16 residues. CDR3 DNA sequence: TGTGCCAGCATCCCGGCCCGGAGTATCATCACCGGGGAGCTGTTTTTT. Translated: CASIPARSIITGELFF.

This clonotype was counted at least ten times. The CDR3: CSARGLAAYEQYF. CDR3 nucleotide sequence: TGCAGTGCTAGAGGTCTAGCGGCCTACGAGCAGTACTTC. The chain joins TRBV20-1 to TRBJ2-7; TRBD2 matches at 7 bases. The CDR3 runs 13 residues. Germline V CDR1 and CDR2: DFQATT, SNEGSKA (reference sequence). J gave up 2 bases and V 1 base, and 2 bases lay outside the gene matches.

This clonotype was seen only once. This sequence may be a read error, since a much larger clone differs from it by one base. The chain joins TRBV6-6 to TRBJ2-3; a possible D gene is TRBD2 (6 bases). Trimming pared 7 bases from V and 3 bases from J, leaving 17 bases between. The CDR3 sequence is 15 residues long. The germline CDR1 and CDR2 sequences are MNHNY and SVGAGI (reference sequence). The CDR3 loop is CASNHASEATDTQYF. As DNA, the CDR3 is TGTGCCAGCAACCACGCTAGCGAGGCTACAGATACGCAGTATTTT.

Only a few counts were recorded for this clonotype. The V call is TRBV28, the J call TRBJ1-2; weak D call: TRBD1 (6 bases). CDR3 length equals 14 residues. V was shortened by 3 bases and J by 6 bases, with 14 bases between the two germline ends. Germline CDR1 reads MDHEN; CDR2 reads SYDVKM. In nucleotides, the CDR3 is TGTGCCAGCAGTTTGGATGGGGGGCTCAATGGCTACACCTTC. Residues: CASSLDGGLNGYTF.

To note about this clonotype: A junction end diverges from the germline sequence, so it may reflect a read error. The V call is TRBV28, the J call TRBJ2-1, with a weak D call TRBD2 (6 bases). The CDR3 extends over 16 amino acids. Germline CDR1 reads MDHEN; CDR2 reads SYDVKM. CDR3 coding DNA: TGTGCCAGCCCCCCCCCTAGCGAAAGCTCCTACAATGAGCAGTCCTTC. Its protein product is CASPPPSESSYNEQSF. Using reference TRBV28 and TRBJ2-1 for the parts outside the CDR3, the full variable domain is DVKVTQSSRYLVKRTGEKVFLECVQDMDHENMFWYRQDPGLGLRLIYFSYDVKMKEKGDIPEGYSVSREKKERFSLILESASTNQTSMYLCASPPPSESSYNEQSFGPGTRLTVL.

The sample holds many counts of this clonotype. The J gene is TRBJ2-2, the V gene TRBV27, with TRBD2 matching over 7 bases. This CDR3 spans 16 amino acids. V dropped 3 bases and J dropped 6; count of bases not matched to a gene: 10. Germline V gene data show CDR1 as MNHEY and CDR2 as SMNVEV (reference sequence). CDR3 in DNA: TGTGCCAGCAGTTTTCCCCTGGGGGGGGTTTCCGGGGAGCTGTTTTTT. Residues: CASSFPLGGVSGELFF.

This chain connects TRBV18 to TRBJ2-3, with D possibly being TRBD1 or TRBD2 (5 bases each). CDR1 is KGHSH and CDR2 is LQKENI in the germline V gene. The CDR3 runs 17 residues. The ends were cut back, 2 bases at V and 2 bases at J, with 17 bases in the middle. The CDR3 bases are TGTGCCAGCTCACCATTCCGGGACGCCGGATTCACAGATACGCAGTATTTT. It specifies CASSPFRDAGFTDTQYF. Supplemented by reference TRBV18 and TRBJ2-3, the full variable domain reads NAGVMQNPRHLVRRRGQEARLRCSPMKGHSHVYWYRQLPEEGLKFMVYLQKENIIDESGMPKERFSAEFPKEGPSILRIQQVVRGDSAAYFCASSPFRDAGFTDTQYFGPGTRLTVL.

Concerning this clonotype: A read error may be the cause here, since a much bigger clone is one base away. CDR3 DNA: TGTGCCACCAGCAGAGTAGGCGGGGACCATCACCCCGAGCAGTTCTTC. Protein: CATSRVGGDHHPEQFF. The chain uses TRBV15 and TRBJ2-1; the D gene is possibly TRBD2 (6 bases). Germline-derived CDR1 and CDR2 are LNHNV and YYDKDF (reference sequence). This CDR3 spans 16 amino acids. Trimming cost V 1 base and J 10 bases, with 20 bases left between them.

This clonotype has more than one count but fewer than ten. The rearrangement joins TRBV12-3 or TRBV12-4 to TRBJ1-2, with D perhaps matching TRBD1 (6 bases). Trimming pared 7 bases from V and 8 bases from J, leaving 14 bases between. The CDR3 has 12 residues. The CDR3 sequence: CASNTGGLGYTF. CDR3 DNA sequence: TGTGCCAGCAACACCGGGGGCCTGGGCTACACCTTC.

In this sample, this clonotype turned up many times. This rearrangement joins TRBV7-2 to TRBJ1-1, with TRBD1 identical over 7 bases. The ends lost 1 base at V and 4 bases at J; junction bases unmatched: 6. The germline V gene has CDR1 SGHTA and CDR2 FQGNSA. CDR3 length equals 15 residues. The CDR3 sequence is CASSLGAGGITEAFF. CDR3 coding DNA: TGTGCCAGCAGCTTAGGAGCAGGGGGTATCACTGAAGCTTTCTTT.